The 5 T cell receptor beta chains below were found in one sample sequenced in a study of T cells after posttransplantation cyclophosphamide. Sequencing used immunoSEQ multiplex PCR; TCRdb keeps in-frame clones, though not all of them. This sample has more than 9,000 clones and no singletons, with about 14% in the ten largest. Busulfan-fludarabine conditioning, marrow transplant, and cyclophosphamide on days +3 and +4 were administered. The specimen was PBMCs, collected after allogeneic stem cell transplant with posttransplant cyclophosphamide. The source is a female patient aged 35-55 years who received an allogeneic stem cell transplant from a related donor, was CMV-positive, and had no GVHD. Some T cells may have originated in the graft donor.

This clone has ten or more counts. The CDR3: CASSSGAQGGDEQYF. In DNA form, the CDR3 reads TGTGCCAGCAGTTCAGGGGCTCAGGGGGGCGACGAGCAGTACTTC. The rearrangement uses TRBV28 and TRBJ2-7; weak D call: TRBD1 (7 bases). The V end was cut by 4 bases, the J end by 5 bases, with 18 bases between. Germline assignment: CDR1 MDHEN and CDR2 SYDVKM. The CDR3 runs 15 residues. The full variable domain, completed using reference TRBV28 and TRBJ2-7, is DVKVTQSSRYLVKRTGEKVFLECVQDMDHENMFWYRQDPGLGLRLIYFSYDVKMKEKGDIPEGYSVSREKKERFSLILESASTNQTSMYLCASSSGAQGGDEQYFGPGTRLTVT.

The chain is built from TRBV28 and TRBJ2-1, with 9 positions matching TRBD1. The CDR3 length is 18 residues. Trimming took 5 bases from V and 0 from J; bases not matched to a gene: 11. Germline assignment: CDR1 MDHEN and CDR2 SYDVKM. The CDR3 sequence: CASSPMPGQGSSYNEQFF. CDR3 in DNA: TGTGCCAGCAGTCCCATGCCGGGACAGGGCAGCTCCTACAATGAGCAGTTCTTC.

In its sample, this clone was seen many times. The DNA for the CDR3 is TGTGCCAGCAGCGTATTGTCGGGACTAGCGGGAGGATACTCCTACAATGAGCAGTTCTTC. The encoded protein is CASSVLSGLAGGYSYNEQFF. The J gene is TRBJ2-1, the V gene TRBV9, with 15 bases identical to TRBD2. Unmatched junction bases numbered 8, after V lost 1 base and J lost 0 bases. CDR3 length equals 20 residues. Per the germline V gene, CDR1 is SGDLS and CDR2 is YYNGEE.

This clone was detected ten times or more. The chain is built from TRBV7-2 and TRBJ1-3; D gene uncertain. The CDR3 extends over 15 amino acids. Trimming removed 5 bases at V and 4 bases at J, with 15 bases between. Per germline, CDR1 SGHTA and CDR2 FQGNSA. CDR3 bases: TGTGCCAGCAGCCCTTTTTGGTCAGCGGGAAACACCATATATTTT. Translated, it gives CASSPFWSAGNTIYF.

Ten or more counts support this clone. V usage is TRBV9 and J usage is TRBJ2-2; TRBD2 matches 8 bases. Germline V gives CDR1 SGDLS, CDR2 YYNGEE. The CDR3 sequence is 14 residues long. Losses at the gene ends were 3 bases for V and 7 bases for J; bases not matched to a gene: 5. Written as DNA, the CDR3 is TGTGCCAGCAGCGGGGGACTAGGGGGCGGGGAGCTGTTTTTT. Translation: CASSGGLGGGELFF.